What follows describes a single T cell receptor beta chain. Produced via immunoSEQ multiplex PCR; TCRdb's table is partial and in-frame only. Here the sample spans more than 45,000 clones, about 92% being singletons. The sample belongs to a study of T cell changes during pregnancy in multiple sclerosis. The CDR3 is made up of 16 amino acids. Germline values: CDR1 SGHTA, CDR2 FQGNSA. Trimming left V 4 bases short and J 2 bases short, with 18 bases between. The clonotype was recovered from a female donor with multiple sclerosis, enrolled in a pregnancy study. The V and J genes are TRBV7-2 and TRBJ2-7; tentatively, D is TRBD1 (6 bases). The source was CD4+ T cells from peripheral blood mononuclear cells, collected after pregnancy. In DNA, the CDR3 is TGTGCCAGCAGCTCCAGGAGTCGGGACATACCCTACGAGCAGTACTTC. Protein: CASSSRSRDIPYEQYF.